This passage covers 15 T cell receptor delta chains from one sample sequenced in a study of γδ T cells in repeated Plasmodium falciparum infection. Gammadelta T cells were flow-sorted from PBMC into Vgamma9/Vdelta2+ and Vdelta2-negative populations for bulk analysis. TCRdb re-processed the multiplex PCR reads using CATT. The sample lists 90,000 to 95,000 delta-chain clones, less than 1% occurring once. Sequencing used gamma-delta T cells from blood. The source is a pool of human donors (malaria-infected and uninfected, not separated).

To note about this clone: A single base is all that separates this from a far larger clone, so a read error is likely. Other DNA sequences in this sample translate to the same CDR3. V usage is TRDV2 and J usage is TRDJ3; weak D call: TRDD3 (5 bases). The CDR3 extends over 19 amino acids. V shed 3 bases and J shed 0 bases, with 17 bases lying between them. Germline V gene data show CDR1 as GEAIGNYY and CDR2 as EKD. The CDR3 DNA follows: TGTGCCTGTGACCCCGCGGGGACGGGCGACTCCTGGGACACCCGACAGATGTTTTTC. Translated, it gives CACDPAGTGDSWDTRQMFF.

In this sample, this clone turned up many times. A read error likely explains why the TCRdb protein, taken from a much larger clone, differs from this DNA's translation at residue 7; the protein shown is translated from the DNA. The gene calls are TRDV2 and TRDJ1; TRDD3 matches at 10 bases. The J gene, left out of TCRdb, was set here by checking the DNA against germline. The CDR3 is 18 residues long. CDR1 and CDR2 from the germline V gene are GEAIGNYY and EKD. V was pared by 1 base and J by 1 base, with 11 bases of the junction left unmatched. The CDR3, as DNA: TGTGCCTGTGACACAGTACCGGGGGATACGTCCGTCACCGATAAACTCATCTTT. Protein product: CACDTVPGDTSVTDKLIF.

This clone was recorded a few times. This probably arose from a read error, given a far larger clone one base away. The same CDR3 is also encoded by other DNA sequences in this sample. This chain joins TRDV1 and TRDJ1; TRDD3 matches 12 bases. V shed 4 bases and J 0 bases; nucleotides not matched to a gene: 21. Germline values: CDR1 TSWWSYY, CDR2 QGS. The CDR3 has 22 residues. The CDR3 coding sequence is TGTGCTCTTGGGGGGAGAGCACCCCCTAACTGGGGGATACTCTTCAACACCGATAAACTCATCTTT. This gives the protein CALGGRAPPNWGILFNTDKLIF.

Concerning this clone: TCRdb assigns this DNA the protein of a much larger clone, which departs from its translation at residue 10; this likely reflects a read error, and the protein shown comes from translating the DNA. This chain connects TRDV2 to TRDJ3; D remains ambiguous. TCRdb leaves out the J gene; it was filled in here by matching the DNA to germline. The V gene's germline CDR1 is GEAIGNYY and CDR2 EKD. Trimming cost V 2 bases and J 2 bases, with 15 bases left between them. This CDR3 contains 18 residues. CDR3 sequence reads: CACDRMGESPWDTRQMFF. The CDR3 region has the DNA TGTGCCTGTGACAGAATGGGTGAAAGCCCCTGGGACACCCGACAGATGTTTTTC.

A remark on this clone: A far more abundant clone sits one base away, making this likely a read error. The same CDR3 also results from other DNA sequences found in this sample. The V gene is TRDV1; the J gene was not called; TRDD3, as called in the table, went unchecked against the DNA. This CDR3 is built from 17 residues. The germline gives CDR1 TSWWSYY, CDR2 QGS. CDR3 sequence (DNA): TGTGCTCTTGGGGTCGGGGCTGGGGGATTCTCTACCGATAAACTCATTTTT. Translated: CALGVGAGGFSTDKLIF.

This clone was seen a handful of times. A far larger clone is one nucleotide away, so this likely arose from a read error. Other DNA sequences of this sample code for an identical CDR3. CDR3 bases: TGTGCCTGTGACACCATAACTCTACTGGGGGACGTTGAGACCCTGACCGATAAACTCATCTTT. Translation: CACDTITLLGDVETLTDKLIF. The chain uses TRDV2 and TRDJ1; 9 bases agree with TRDD3. The J gene comes from matching the DNA to germline here; TCRdb lacks it. Per the germline V gene, CDR1 is GEAIGNYY and CDR2 is EKD. V dropped 0 bases and J dropped 2; count of bases not matched to a gene: 21. The CDR3 extends over 21 amino acids.

This clone has just a few counts. TCRdb has a much larger clone's protein, which differs at residue 4 from the translation of this DNA, likely because of a read error; what is shown is the protein translated from the DNA. The rearrangement joins TRDV2 to TRDJ1, with D perhaps TRDD3 (6 bases). The J gene was missing in TCRdb and was found by matching the end of the DNA to germline. CDR3 length: 15 amino acids. V was clipped by 5 bases and J by 1 base, with 16 bases between them. From germline, CDR1 is GEAIGNYY and CDR2 EKD. The CDR3 DNA reads as TGTGCCTGTGTCACTCAGGATACTCTCACCGATAAACTCATCTTT. Protein sequence: CACVTQDTLTDKLIF.

There are many counts of this clone. This probably arose from a read error, given a far larger clone one base away. The sample has other DNA sequences that encode this CDR3 too. V gene TRDV2 combines with J gene TRDJ1; unclear D gene. This CDR3 spans 16 amino acids. Germline V gene lookup returns CDR1 GEAIGNYY and CDR2 EKD. The CDR3 DNA is TGTGCCTGTGACACCGTGGAGGTCCAGTACACCGACAAACTCATCTTT. Amino acids: CACDTVEVQYTDKLIF.

This clone was detected a few times. TCRdb's protein, taken from a much larger clone, differs from this DNA's translation at residue 3, likely owing to a read error; the protein displayed comes from the DNA. The rearrangement uses TRDV1 and TRDJ1, with 7 bases that match TRDD3. TCRdb is silent on the J gene; assignment here came from matching the DNA to germline. The CDR3 consists of 19 residues. CDR1 is TSWWSYY, CDR2 QGS, per germline. The CDR3 reads CAPGGMDWGPRAYTDKLIF. CDR3 DNA: TGTGCTCCTGGGGGGATGGACTGGGGTCCCCGGGCCTACACCGATAAACTCATCTTT.

This clone occurred a few times. One base separates it from a far larger clone, so it is likely a read error. The same CDR3 is also encoded by other DNA sequences in this sample. V usage is TRDV1 and J usage is TRDJ1; TRDD3 agrees at 13 bases. TCRdb lists no J gene, so it was determined here by aligning the DNA to germline. The CDR3 covers 18 residues. Looked up from germline, CDR1 is TSWWSYY and CDR2 is QGS. CDR3 sequence (DNA): TGTGCCCTTGGGGAACAAAATTACTGGGGGATACGCCGGGATAAACTCATCTTT. Residues: CALGEQNYWGIRRDKLIF.

This clone was found a few times. This DNA's translation differs at residue 14 from TCRdb's protein, which comes from a much larger clone; a read error is likely, and the protein shown is translated from the DNA. This rearrangement joins TRDV2 to TRDJ1; 9 bases match TRDD3. The J gene is absent in TCRdb and was assigned here via DNA matching to germline. Per the germline V gene, CDR1 is GEAIGNYY and CDR2 is EKD. CDR3 length: 19 residues. The trim removed 1 base at V and 3 bases at J, leaving 17 bases unmatched. CDR3 in amino acids: CACDTGTGGPPLYADKLIF. DNA for the CDR3: TGTGCCTGTGACACGGGTACTGGGGGACCTCCTTTGTACGCCGATAAACTCATCTTT.

The table lists this clone with a few counts. The TCRdb protein comes from a much larger clone and disagrees with this DNA's translation at residue 6, likely due to a read error; the protein given here is derived from the DNA. The chain carries TRDV2 and TRDJ1, with 9 nucleotides matching TRDD3. TCRdb offers no J gene call, so here the DNA was matched to germline to obtain one. Germline CDR1 is GEAIGNYY and CDR2 is EKD. CDR3 length: 16 residues. V dropped 0 bases and J dropped 0; count of bases not matched to a gene: 4. This CDR3 is CACDTAGGLYTDKLIF. The CDR3 nucleotides are TGTGCCTGTGACACCGCTGGGGGATTATACACCGATAAACTCATCTTT.

Details on this clone: The protein that TCRdb holds for this DNA derives from a much larger clone and differs from the translated DNA at residue 5, which likely indicates a read error; the protein shown here is translated from the DNA. The chain has TRDV2 and TRDJ1, with TRDD3 matching 8 bases. As TCRdb names no J gene, one was assigned here on the basis of a DNA match to germline. Germline-derived CDR1 and CDR2 are GEAIGNYY and EKD. The CDR3 runs to 14 residues. The V gene end was trimmed by 3 bases and the J gene end by 3 bases; junction bases not matched to a gene: 5. CDR3 nucleotide sequence: TGTGCCTGTGACGCCGGACTGGGGGCCGATAAACTCATCTTT. This translates into CACDAGLGADKLIF.

Notes on this clone: TCRdb pairs this DNA with a much larger clone's protein that differs at residue 9, likely a read error; the protein shown was translated from the DNA. The chain joins TRDV2 to TRDJ1; 9 nucleotides align to TRDD3. CDR1 is GEAIGNYY and CDR2 is EKD in the germline V gene. The CDR3 runs 16 residues. The ends lost 0 bases at V and 0 bases at J; junction bases unmatched: 4. CDR3 in amino acids: CACDTGGYCYTDKLIF. The CDR3 bases are TGTGCCTGTGACACCGGGGGATACTGCTACACCGATAAACTCATCTTT.

Concerning this clone itself: TCRdb pairs this DNA with a much larger clone's protein that differs at residue 10, likely a read error; the protein shown was translated from the DNA. The V segment is TRDV1, and no J call was made; TRDD3 is taken as the D call from the table, unchecked against the DNA. There are 12 residues in the CDR3. Germline lookup yields CDR1 TSWWSYY and CDR2 QGS. CDR3 sequence: CALFELTGGPIF. DNA of the CDR3: TGTGCTCTCTTTGAGCTTACTGGGGGTCCCATCTTT.